This T cell receptor (beta chain) was obtained from a study of T cells of healthy individuals. In germline, CDR1 is SGHRS, CDR2 YFSETQ. V was cut by 5 bases and J by 0 bases, with 12 bases left in between. The CDR3 length is 15 residues. TCRdb re-called the 5' RACE reads through MiXCR, storing one row per CDR3 protein. Seen here are about 96,000 distinct CDR3 sequences, 17% observed once, and the top ten hold approximately 5.7%. V gene TRBV5-1 combines with J gene TRBJ2-1; no clear D gene. This sequence was found in a human donor in good health. In nucleotides, the CDR3 is TGCGCCAGCAGGACGGTGGCGAACTCCTACAATGAGCAGTTCTTC. It codes for CASRTVANSYNEQFF.